The 12 T cell receptor beta chains given below trace back to one sample, sequenced in a study of blood T cells in healthy people across ages. A second PCR, run for about 6 to 12 cycles, used a sample-barcoded 5' primer plus a J-beta primer mix. TCRdb redid the calling of the 5' RACE reads with MiXCR, one entry per CDR3 protein. The sample has 1.5 million to 2 million distinct CDR3 sequences, about two fifths seen once. Sequencing input: blood. These receptors all come from a human donor in good health.

The table lists this clonotype with a few counts. J is TRBJ2-5 and V is TRBV7-2, with D perhaps matching TRBD1 (6 bases). With 5 bases removed from V and 5 bases from J, the gap between germline ends came to 18 bases. The CDR3 has 15 residues. Germline values: CDR1 SGHTA, CDR2 FQGNSA. CDR3 sequence reads: CASSRDGRGLETQYF. CDR3 sequence (DNA): TGTGCCAGCAGCAGGGACGGCAGGGGTTTGGAGACCCAGTACTTC.

Comment on this clonotype: A much larger clone lies one base from this, so it may be a read error. The chain is built from TRBV9 and TRBJ2-4; D might be TRBD2 (5 bases). The CDR3 runs to 13 residues. Germline V lookup: CDR1 SGDLS, CDR2 YYNGEE. The CDR3 sequence is CACSRGSKNIQYF. As DNA, the CDR3 is TGTGCCTGCAGCAGAGGGTCCAAAAACATTCAGTACTTC.

The gene calls are TRBV29-1 and TRBJ2-1; D gene unclear. Trimming took off 5 bases at V and 3 bases at J, with 14 bases between the two ends. The CDR3 covers 14 residues. The germline V gene has CDR1 SQVTM and CDR2 ANQGSEA. The CDR3 here is CSVNGLTRYNEQFF. DNA for the CDR3: TGCAGCGTTAACGGTCTCACACGCTACAATGAGCAGTTCTTC.

This chain links TRBV27 with TRBJ2-1; 11 bases fit TRBD2. V shed 5 bases and J 8 bases; nucleotides not matched to a gene: 14. This CDR3 contains 17 residues. From germline, CDR1 is MNHEY and CDR2 SMNVEV (reference sequence). The CDR3 region is CASSTTSGARRVDEQFF. The CDR3, as DNA: TGTGCCAGCAGTACGACTAGCGGGGCCCGCCGGGTGGATGAGCAGTTCTTC.

This clonotype was detected many times. The chain employs TRBV20-1 and TRBJ1-2; weak D call: TRBD1 (6 bases). In germline, CDR1 is DFQATT, CDR2 SNEGSKA (reference sequence). The CDR3 totals 14 residues. Trimming stripped 1 base from V and 3 bases from J, with 12 bases between. The CDR3 bases are TGCAGTGCTAGAGGTTCGGAGGGGGACTATGGCTACACCTTC. It encodes CSARGSEGDYGYTF.

This clonotype showed up just a few times. The chain combines TRBV7-9 with TRBJ2-1; 9 bases line up with TRBD1. Germline-derived CDR1 and CDR2 are SEHNR and FQNEAQ (reference sequence). The CDR3 consists of 15 residues. V shed 3 bases, J shed 8 bases, and the junction held 8 bases outside the gene matches. The CDR3 is CASSFFRDRVDEQFF. The CDR3, as DNA: TGTGCCAGCAGCTTCTTCCGGGACAGGGTAGATGAGCAGTTCTTC. The full variable domain, with the rest looked up from reference TRBV7-9 and TRBJ2-1, is DTGVSQNPRHKITKRGQNVTFRCDPISEHNRLYWYRQTLGQGPEFLTYFQNEAQLEKSRLLSDRFSAERPKGSFSTLEIQRTEQGDSAMYLCASSFFRDRVDEQFFGPGTRLTVL.

The chain couples TRBV12-3 or TRBV12-4 to TRBJ1-1; D might be TRBD1 (6 bases). The germline V and J ends were trimmed by 5 bases and 1 base, with 20 bases remaining between them. The CDR3 has 17 residues. The CDR3: CASSPRLGGLRNTEAFF. CDR3 DNA: TGTGCCAGCAGTCCCAGGTTAGGGGGGTTGCGGAACACTGAAGCTTTCTTT.

Regarding this clonotype: An end of the junction differs from the germline gene, which may be a read error. The V and J genes are TRBV28 and TRBJ1-5; no clear D. Germline CDR1 MDHEN, CDR2 SYDVKM. The CDR3 is made up of 16 amino acids. This chain's CDR3 is CAGSPEGGIIGQPQHF. The CDR3 bases are TGTGCCGGCAGTCCCGAGGGAGGGATAATCGGTCAGCCCCAGCATTTT.

This chain links TRBV9 with TRBJ1-1, with D maybe TRBD1 (6 bases). This CDR3 region has 14 residues. V lost 0 bases to trimming and J lost 7 bases, with 13 bases between them. Germline CDR1 is SGDLS and CDR2 is YYNGEE. As DNA, the CDR3 is TGTGCCAGCAGCGTAGCTGGGGGCGGAGGTGAAGCTTTCTTT. This codes for CASSVAGGGGEAFF.

This clonotype has just a few counts. The chain employs TRBV15 and TRBJ2-7; tentative D call: TRBD2 (5 bases). Germline V gene sequence: CDR1 LNHNV, CDR2 YYDKDF (reference sequence). V lost 2 bases and J lost 3, with 17 bases in between. This CDR3 contains 16 residues. The CDR3 loop is CATSRTREGEYYEQYF. CDR3 bases: TGTGCCACCAGCAGAACCCGAGAGGGCGAATACTACGAGCAGTACTTC. The full variable domain, rest sourced from reference TRBV15 and TRBJ2-7, is DAMVIQNPRYQVTQFGKPVTLSCSQTLNHNVMYWYQQKSSQAPKLLFHYYDKDFNNEADTPDNFQSRRPNTSFCFLDIRSPGLGDTAMYLCATSRTREGEYYEQYFGPGTRLTVT.

This clonotype appeared a single time. At one of its ends the junction is not consistent with the germline gene, which may arise from a read error. J is TRBJ2-5 and V is TRBV11-3; D not certain. CDR3 length equals 13 residues. Germline V gives CDR1 SGHNT, CDR2 YENEEA. The CDR3 here is CASSLDTQGTQYF. The CDR3 DNA follows: TGTGCCAGCAGCCTCGATACGCAAGGGACCCAGTACTTC.

This clonotype came up a few times. The CDR3 protein is CASSPYGRGGQPQHF. In DNA, the CDR3 is TGTGCCAGCAGCCCCTACGGCAGGGGTGGGCAGCCCCAGCATTTT. This chain uses TRBV7-2 with TRBJ1-5, with TRBD1 as a possible D gene (6 bases). The V gene lost 5 bases and the J gene lost 7 bases, with 18 bases spanning the gap. In germline, CDR1 is SGHTA, CDR2 FQGNSA. This CDR3 is built from 15 residues.